The 30 T cell receptor beta chains listed next were all sequenced from one sample in a study of OX40 agonist ivuxolimab in advanced cancers. Assay: immunoSEQ multiplex PCR; the TCRdb copy retains only in-frame clones and omits some. The profile shows 70,000 to 85,000 clones, about nine tenths of them singletons. Sequenced here: CD4+ or CD8+ T cells sorted from blood, sampled in a trial of the OX40 agonist ivuxolimab. The source of these receptors is an adult with an advanced solid tumor such as melanoma, head and neck, liver or kidney cancer.

Only a few counts were recorded for this clone. The chain is built from TRBV4-3 and TRBJ2-7; TRBD1 agrees at 7 bases. Unmatched junction bases numbered 6, after V lost 3 bases and J lost 1 base. This CDR3 spans 15 amino acids. The germline V gene encodes CDR1 LGHNA and CDR2 YSLEER. DNA for the CDR3: TGCGCCAGCAGCCAGGGGACAGCTGATTCCTACGAGCAGTACTTC. Amino acids: CASSQGTADSYEQYF.

This chain links TRBV6-5 with TRBJ2-1, with 7 positions matching TRBD2. The CDR3 is 13 amino acids. CDR1 and CDR2 (germline): MNHEY, SVGAGI. The V gene end was trimmed by 6 bases and the J gene end by 10 bases; junction bases not matched to a gene: 9. CDR3 region: CASRSTSFSEQFF. The CDR3 DNA reads TGTGCCAGCAGATCGACTAGCTTTAGCGAGCAGTTCTTC.

This chain links TRBV18 with TRBJ1-3; D gene uncertain. Trimming removed 3 bases at V and 6 bases at J, with 12 bases between. The CDR3 has 14 amino acids. Germline-derived CDR1 and CDR2 are KGHSH and LQKENI. The CDR3 sequence is CASSPSLNENTIYF. In nucleotides, the CDR3 is TGTGCCAGCTCACCCAGTTTAAACGAAAACACCATATATTTT.

The chain joins TRBV5-1 to TRBJ2-5; tentatively, D is TRBD2 (6 bases). V lost 4 bases to trimming and J lost 1 base, with 20 bases between them. From germline, CDR1 is SGHRS and CDR2 YFSETQ. The length of the CDR3 is 17 residues. CDR3 residues: CASSAELAGRGQETQYF. The CDR3 DNA reads TGCGCCAGCAGCGCCGAGTTGGCGGGACGGGGCCAAGAGACCCAGTACTTC.

V and J are TRBV10-3 and TRBJ1-5; D may be TRBD1 (6 bases). V was cut by 0 bases and J by 5 bases, with 14 bases left in between. CDR3 size: 16 residues. In germline, CDR1 is ENHRY, CDR2 SYGVKD. The CDR3 DNA sequence: TGTGCCATCAGTGAGTCGCCCTCACAGGGCGATCAGCCCCAGCATTTT. It specifies CAISESPSQGDQPQHF.

This clone was observed a single time. The chain recombines TRBV21-1 with TRBJ2-7; TRBD2, the table's D call, lacks a check against the DNA. TRBV21-1 is termed a pseudogene. CDR3 size: 17 residues. CDR3 bases: TGTGCCAGCAGCAACCAAATAGCAACGGGGGGGGACTACGAGCAGTACTTC. Translation gives CASSNQIATGGDYEQYF.

The genes are TRBV5-1 and TRBJ1-1; TRBD1 matches 8 bases. Trimming cost V 4 bases and J 4 bases; bases outside gene matches: 9. Germline values: CDR1 SGHRS, CDR2 YFSETQ. This CDR3 spans 15 amino acids. The CDR3 sequence is CASSRATGESTEAFF. The DNA of the CDR3 is TGCGCCAGCAGCCGGGCGACAGGGGAGAGCACTGAAGCTTTCTTT.

This clone was observed a single time. The V and J genes are TRBV6-5 and TRBJ2-7; D uncertain. The CDR3 loop spans 11 amino acids. Germline V gene lookup returns CDR1 MNHEY and CDR2 SVGAGI. Trimming left V 5 bases short and J 4 bases short, with 6 bases between. CDR3 nucleotides: TGTGCCAGCAGTAACAGTTACGAGCAGTACTTC. Its protein product is CASSNSYEQYF.

The V and J genes are TRBV11-2 and TRBJ2-1; D call uncertain. V was cut by 0 bases and J by 3 bases, with 9 bases left in between. Per the germline V gene, CDR1 is SGHAT and CDR2 is FQNNGV. The CDR3 contains 15 residues. The CDR3 reads CASSLDLDFYNEQFF. The DNA for the CDR3 is TGTGCCAGCAGCTTAGATCTAGACTTCTACAATGAGCAGTTCTTC.

The rearrangement links TRBV7-2 to TRBJ2-5; 13 bases align to TRBD2. The trim removed 0 bases at V and 4 bases at J, leaving 17 bases unmatched. The V gene's germline CDR1 is SGHTA and CDR2 FQGNSA. There are 21 residues in the CDR3. CDR3 region: CASSLAPTTSGGSLARETQYF. As DNA, the CDR3 is TGTGCCAGCAGCTTAGCCCCAACGACTAGCGGGGGGAGTCTTGCACGAGAGACCCAGTACTTC.

The chain employs TRBV28 and TRBJ1-3; D uncertain. The CDR3 consists of 13 residues. Between the trimmed V and J ends, which lost 8 bases and 4 bases, there was a span of 12 bases. From germline, CDR1 is MDHEN and CDR2 SYDVKM. The CDR3 coding sequence is TGTGCCAGCGTACCTGGGCACGGAAACACCATATATTTT. This gives the protein CASVPGHGNTIYF.

CDR3 DNA sequence: TGTGCCAGCAGTTGGGACTGGGGGGATGAGCAGTTCTTC. Its protein is CASSWDWGDEQFF. This chain connects TRBV2 to TRBJ2-1, with D tentatively TRBD2 (6 bases). Trimming pared 5 bases from V and 8 bases from J, leaving 13 bases between. Looked up from germline, CDR1 is SNHLY and CDR2 is FYNNEI. This CDR3 comprises 13 residues.

The J gene is TRBJ2-1, the V gene TRBV7-2; D gene unclear. Germline V gene data show CDR1 as SGHTA and CDR2 as FQGNSA. This CDR3 has 14 residues. Trimming left V 0 bases short and J 7 bases short, with 10 bases between. The CDR3 DNA sequence: TGTGCCAGCAGCTTAGCGCGTCACTCGAATGAGCAGTTCTTC. This codes for CASSLARHSNEQFF.

The chain combines TRBV9 with TRBJ2-1; a weak D match, TRBD1 (5 bases). V was clipped by 0 bases and J by 7 bases, with 8 bases between them. Germline CDR1 is SGDLS and CDR2 is YYNGEE. The CDR3 length is 13 residues. As DNA, the CDR3 is TGTGCCAGCAGCGTAGCCAGGGCTAATGAGCAGTTCTTC. This gives the protein CASSVARANEQFF.

The V call is TRBV4-3, the J call TRBJ2-7, with a tentative D call TRBD2 (7 bases). V lost 2 bases and J 6 bases, leaving 14 bases between the germline ends. Germline lookup yields CDR1 LGHNA and CDR2 YSLEER. CDR3 length: 14 amino acids. The CDR3 region has the DNA TGCGCCAGCAGCCAACTCTCGGGGGGCGGCGAGCAGTACTTC. Translated: CASSQLSGGGEQYF.

The rearrangement uses TRBV18 and TRBJ2-1; a weak D match, TRBD1 (6 bases). The CDR3 contains 15 residues. The V gene's germline CDR1 is KGHSH and CDR2 LQKENI. The V end was cut by 6 bases, the J end by 8 bases, with 20 bases between. CDR3 bases: TGTGCCAGCTCCCTTCTGGGCTCAGAGGGGGATGAGCAGTTCTTC. Translating gives CASSLLGSEGDEQFF.

This clone turned up a few times. The rearrangement joins TRBV5-6 to TRBJ1-1; D call uncertain. Trimming took off 4 bases at V and 11 bases at J, with 21 bases between the two ends. The germline V gene has CDR1 SGHDT and CDR2 YYEEEE. The CDR3 is 14 residues long. The CDR3 region has the DNA TGTGCCAGCAGCCCCACTATCTCGGCGAATATGGCTTTCTTT. As protein: CASSPTISANMAFF.

The V gene is TRBV2, the J gene TRBJ2-7; a weak D match, TRBD1 (6 bases). This CDR3 region has 12 residues. Germline loops: CDR1 SNHLY, CDR2 FYNNEI. Trimming cost V 10 bases and J 4 bases, with 14 bases left between them. CDR3 bases: TGTGCCACCCAGAGCAGGGGTTACGAGCAGTACTTC. Protein product: CATQSRGYEQYF.

This chain uses TRBV7-6 with TRBJ2-1; 11 nucleotides line up with TRBD2. Trimming removed 2 bases from V and 7 bases from J; junction bases left unmatched: 4. This CDR3 spans 15 amino acids. Per germline, CDR1 SGHVS and CDR2 FNYEAQ. This chain's CDR3 is CASSLPWTSGNEQFF. The CDR3 bases are TGTGCCAGCAGCTTACCGTGGACTAGCGGGAATGAGCAGTTCTTC.

The rearrangement links TRBV11-3 to TRBJ1-1; no reliable D call. The CDR3 has 12 amino acids. CDR1 is SGHNT and CDR2 is YENEEA in the germline V gene. Trimming cost V 0 bases and J 6 bases, with 5 bases left between them. CDR3 sequence: CASSLEYSEAFF. DNA for the CDR3: TGTGCCAGCAGCTTAGAGTACTCTGAAGCTTTCTTT.

J is TRBJ1-1 and V is TRBV6-5; D might be TRBD1 (6 bases). The CDR3 is 12 residues long. Per the germline V gene, CDR1 is MNHEY and CDR2 is SVGAGI. With 6 bases removed from V and 7 bases from J, the gap between germline ends came to 12 bases. The CDR3, as DNA: TGTGCCAGCAGCATACAGGGCGGTGAAGCTTTCTTT. Encoded protein: CASSIQGGEAFF.

The chain is built from TRBV18 and TRBJ2-2, with TRBD1 as a possible D gene (5 bases). The V and J ends lost 3 bases and 3 bases respectively, with 8 bases between them. Germline CDR1 is KGHSH and CDR2 is LQKENI. The CDR3 has 14 residues. In DNA, the CDR3 is TGTGCCAGCTCACCTCGACAGTACACCGGGGAGCTGTTTTTT. Translating it yields CASSPRQYTGELFF.

V usage is TRBV7-2 and J usage is TRBJ2-7; 16 bases match TRBD2. Germline V CDR1 and CDR2: SGHTA, FQGNSA. CDR3 size: 16 residues. The trim removed 5 bases at V and 2 bases at J, leaving 3 bases unmatched. CDR3 amino acids: CASSHGTSGRAYEQYF. CDR3 sequence (DNA): TGTGCCAGCAGCCACGGGACTAGCGGGAGGGCCTACGAGCAGTACTTC.

The rearrangement uses TRBV19 and TRBJ2-3, with 7 bases identical to TRBD2. J was trimmed by 4 bases and V by 6 bases; bases with no gene match: 13. The length of the CDR3 is 16 residues. CDR1 LNHDA and CDR2 SQIVND come from the germline V gene (reference sequence). The chain's CDR3 is CASSWGVAGGADTQYF. The DNA for the CDR3 is TGTGCCAGTAGCTGGGGAGTAGCGGGCGGGGCAGATACGCAGTATTTT.

This sequence joins TRBV5-1 and TRBJ1-2, with 12 bases matching TRBD1. Germline V lookup: CDR1 SGHRS, CDR2 YFSETQ. The CDR3 extends over 15 amino acids. V gave up 4 bases and J gave up 5 bases; unmatched junction bases: 6. The CDR3 nucleotides read TGCGCCAGCAGCGAGGGGACAGGGGGCGCTTATGGCTACACCTTC. It specifies CASSEGTGGAYGYTF.

The table lists this clone with a few counts. The chain uses TRBV11-3 and TRBJ2-7; no definite D call. The germline gives CDR1 SGHNT, CDR2 YENEEA. With 6 bases removed from V and 2 bases from J, the gap between germline ends came to 11 bases. CDR3 length: 13 residues. The CDR3 bases are TGTGCCAGCAGTAGTACTTATACCTACGAGCAGTACTTC. It translates to CASSSTYTYEQYF.

V gene TRBV18 combines with J gene TRBJ1-2, with 7 bases identical to TRBD1. The CDR3 is made up of 15 amino acids. V lost 3 bases to trimming and J lost 0 bases; unmatched junction nucleotides: 4. The germline V gene has CDR1 KGHSH and CDR2 LQKENI. The CDR3 reads CASSPGTAANYGYTF. For the CDR3, the DNA is TGTGCCAGCTCACCCGGGACAGCGGCTAACTATGGCTACACCTTC.

The gene calls are TRBV27 and TRBJ2-7; D could derive from TRBD1 or TRBD2 (6 bases each). The CDR3 has 12 amino acids. Trimming took off 0 bases at V and 10 bases at J, with 10 bases between the two ends. Germline assignment: CDR1 MNHEY and CDR2 SMNVEV (reference sequence). This chain's CDR3 is CASSLSRGEQYF. CDR3 DNA: TGTGCCAGCAGTTTATCGAGGGGGGAACAGTACTTC.

V gene TRBV7-9 combines with J gene TRBJ1-1; a possible D gene is TRBD1 (5 bases). Trimming took 5 bases from V and 0 from J, leaving 13 bases between them. The CDR3 has 15 residues. Germline V gene sequence: CDR1 SEHNR, CDR2 FQNEAQ (reference sequence). CDR3 sequence: CASSGIGTVNTEAFF. CDR3 coding DNA: TGTGCCAGCAGCGGGATCGGGACGGTGAACACTGAAGCTTTCTTT.

V is TRBV7-3 and J is TRBJ2-2; D is unclear. The CDR3 length is 12 residues. Germline V gene lookup returns CDR1 SGHTA and CDR2 FQGTGA. V was trimmed by 2 bases and J by 6 bases, leaving 4 bases between them. The CDR3 DNA follows: TGTGCCAGCAGCTTAGGGTCCGGGGAGCTGTTTTTT. It is translated as CASSLGSGELFF.